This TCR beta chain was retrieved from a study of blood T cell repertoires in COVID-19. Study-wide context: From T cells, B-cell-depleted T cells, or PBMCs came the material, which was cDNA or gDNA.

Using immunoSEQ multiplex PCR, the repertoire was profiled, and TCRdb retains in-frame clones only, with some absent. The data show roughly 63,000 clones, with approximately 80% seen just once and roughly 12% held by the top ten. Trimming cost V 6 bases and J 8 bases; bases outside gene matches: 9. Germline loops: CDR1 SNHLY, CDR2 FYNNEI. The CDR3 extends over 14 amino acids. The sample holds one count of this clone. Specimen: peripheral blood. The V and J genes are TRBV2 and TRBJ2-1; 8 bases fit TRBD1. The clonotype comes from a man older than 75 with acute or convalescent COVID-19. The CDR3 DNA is TGTGCCAGCAGGCTAGGACAGGGTGGCCATGAGCAGTTCTTC. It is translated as CASRLGQGGHEQFF.